This record concerns one T cell receptor beta chain sequence. The data were obtained in a study of technical replicates of blood from several donors. Using immunoSEQ multiplex PCR, the repertoire was profiled, and TCRdb retains in-frame clones only, with some absent. The sample records tens of thousands of clones, more than 85% being singletons. The CDR3 extends over 13 amino acids. V was trimmed by 2 bases and J by 4 bases, leaving 8 bases between them. Germline loops: CDR1 KGHSH, CDR2 LQKENI. The source is a human donor in good health. Some clones in this sample may be carry-over from other donors' samples. What was sequenced was PBMCs. The chain links TRBV18 to TRBJ1-2; possible D gene TRBD1, 6 bases. CDR3 region: CASSPTGIYGYTF. The CDR3 region has the DNA TGTGCCAGCTCACCAACAGGGATCTATGGCTACACCTTC. The full variable domain, in which reference TRBV18 and TRBJ1-2 provide the parts outside the CDR3, is NAGVMQNPRHLVRRRGQEARLRCSPMKGHSHVYWYRQLPEEGLKFMVYLQKENIIDESGMPKERFSAEFPKEGPSILRIQQVVRGDSAAYFCASSPTGIYGYTFGSGTRLTVV.